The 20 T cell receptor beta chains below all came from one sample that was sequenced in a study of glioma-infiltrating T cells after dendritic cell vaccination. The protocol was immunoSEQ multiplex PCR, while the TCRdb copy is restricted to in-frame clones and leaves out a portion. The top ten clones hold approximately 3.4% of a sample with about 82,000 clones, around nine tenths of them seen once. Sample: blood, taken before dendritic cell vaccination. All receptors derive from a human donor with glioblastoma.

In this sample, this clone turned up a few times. As DNA, the CDR3 is TGCGCCAGCAGCCAAGCCGGGACAACTACCTACGAGCAGTACTTC. Its protein product is CASSQAGTTTYEQYF. The chain uses TRBV4-1 and TRBJ2-7; tentative D call: TRBD1 (6 bases). Per the germline V gene, CDR1 is MGHRA and CDR2 is YSYEKL. This CDR3 contains 15 residues. The V end lost 1 base, the J end lost 2 bases, and 12 bases lay between the germline ends.

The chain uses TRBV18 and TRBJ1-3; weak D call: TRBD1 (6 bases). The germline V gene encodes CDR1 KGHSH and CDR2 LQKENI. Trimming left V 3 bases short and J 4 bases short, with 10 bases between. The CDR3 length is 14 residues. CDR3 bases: TGTGCCAGCTCACCCGGGACACAGGGAAACACCATATATTTT. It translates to CASSPGTQGNTIYF.

CDR3 nucleotide sequence: TGTGCCAGCAGCCGTAGAGGGGGCACTGAAGCTTTCTTT. It yields the protein CASSRRGGTEAFF. The chain recombines TRBV9 with TRBJ1-1; D is perhaps TRBD1 (6 bases). CDR3 length: 13 residues. The V gene lost 4 bases and the J gene lost 4 bases, with 11 bases spanning the gap. Germline CDR1 SGDLS, CDR2 YYNGEE. The full variable domain, its missing parts supplied by reference TRBV9 and TRBJ1-1, is DSGVTQTPKHLITATGQRVTLRCSPRSGDLSVYWYQQSLDQGLQFLIQYYNGEERAKGNILERFSAQQFPDLHSELNLSSLELGDSALYFCASSRRGGTEAFFGQGTRLTVV.

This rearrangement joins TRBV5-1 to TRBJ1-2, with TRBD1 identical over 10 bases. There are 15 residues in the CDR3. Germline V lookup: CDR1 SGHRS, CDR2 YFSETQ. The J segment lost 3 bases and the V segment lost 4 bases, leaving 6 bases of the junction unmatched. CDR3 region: CASSLGTGAYYGYTF. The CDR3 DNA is TGCGCCAGCAGCCTAGGGACAGGGGCCTACTATGGCTACACCTTC.

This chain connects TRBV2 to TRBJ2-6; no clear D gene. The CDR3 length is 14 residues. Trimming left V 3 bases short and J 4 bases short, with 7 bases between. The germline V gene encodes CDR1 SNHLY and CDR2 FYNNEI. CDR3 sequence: CASSDYRGANVLTF. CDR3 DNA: TGTGCCAGCAGTGACTACCGCGGGGCCAACGTCCTGACTTTC.

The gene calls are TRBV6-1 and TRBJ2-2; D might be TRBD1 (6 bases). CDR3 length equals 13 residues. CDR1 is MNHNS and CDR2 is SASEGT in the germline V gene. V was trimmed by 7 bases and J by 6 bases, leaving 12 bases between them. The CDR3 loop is CASNGYRAGELFF. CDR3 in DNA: TGTGCCAGCAATGGTTACAGGGCCGGGGAGCTGTTTTTT.

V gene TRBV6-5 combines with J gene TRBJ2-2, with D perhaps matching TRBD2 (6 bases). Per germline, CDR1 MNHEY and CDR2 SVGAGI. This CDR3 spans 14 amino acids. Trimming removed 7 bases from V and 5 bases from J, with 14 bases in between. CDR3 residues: CASTRTTMTGELFF. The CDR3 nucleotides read TGTGCCAGCACCCGGACTACGATGACCGGGGAGCTGTTTTTT.

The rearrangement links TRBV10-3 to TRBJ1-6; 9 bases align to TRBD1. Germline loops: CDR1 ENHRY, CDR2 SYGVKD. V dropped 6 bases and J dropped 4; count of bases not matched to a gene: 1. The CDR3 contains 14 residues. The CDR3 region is CAISGTGYNSPLHF. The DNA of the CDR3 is TGTGCCATCAGCGGGACAGGGTATAATTCACCCCTCCACTTT.

The CDR3 region is CASSEVSDTQYF. In DNA form, the CDR3 reads TGTGCCAGCAGTGAAGTATCAGATACGCAGTATTTT. The chain recombines TRBV6-1 with TRBJ2-3; no firm D call. The CDR3 spans 12 residues. Trimming shortened V by 1 base and J by 4 bases, and 3 bases separated the two germline ends. Germline lookup yields CDR1 MNHNS and CDR2 SASEGT.

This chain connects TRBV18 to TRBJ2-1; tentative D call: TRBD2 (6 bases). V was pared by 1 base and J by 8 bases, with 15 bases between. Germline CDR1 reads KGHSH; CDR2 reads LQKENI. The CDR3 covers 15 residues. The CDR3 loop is CASSPLAEGGYEQFF. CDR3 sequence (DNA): TGTGCCAGCTCACCACTGGCGGAGGGTGGGTATGAGCAGTTCTTC.

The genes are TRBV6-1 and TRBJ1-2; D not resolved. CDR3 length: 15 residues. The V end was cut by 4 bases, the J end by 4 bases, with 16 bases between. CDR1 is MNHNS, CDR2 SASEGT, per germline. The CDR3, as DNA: TGTGCCAGCAGTGGTTCCATTCGATCGGGCTATGGCTACACCTTC. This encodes CASSGSIRSGYGYTF.

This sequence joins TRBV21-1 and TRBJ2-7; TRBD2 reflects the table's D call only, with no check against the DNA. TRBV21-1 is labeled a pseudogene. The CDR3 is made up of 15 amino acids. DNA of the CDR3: TGTGCCAGCAGCAAGTATCCGGGGTTGAACTACGAGCAGTACTTC. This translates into CASSKYPGLNYEQYF.

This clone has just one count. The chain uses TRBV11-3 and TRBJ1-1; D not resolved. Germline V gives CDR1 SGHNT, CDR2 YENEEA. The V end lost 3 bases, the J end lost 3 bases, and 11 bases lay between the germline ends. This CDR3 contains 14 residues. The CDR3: CASSLGRPHTEAFF. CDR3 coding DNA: TGTGCCAGCAGCTTGGGCCGGCCCCACACTGAAGCTTTCTTT.

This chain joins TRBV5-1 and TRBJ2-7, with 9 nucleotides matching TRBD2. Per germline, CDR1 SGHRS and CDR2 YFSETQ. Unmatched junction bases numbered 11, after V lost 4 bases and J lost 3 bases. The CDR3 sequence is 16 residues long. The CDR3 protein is CASSTTSGLAGYEQYF. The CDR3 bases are TGCGCCAGCAGCACCACTAGCGGGCTCGCGGGCTACGAGCAGTACTTC.

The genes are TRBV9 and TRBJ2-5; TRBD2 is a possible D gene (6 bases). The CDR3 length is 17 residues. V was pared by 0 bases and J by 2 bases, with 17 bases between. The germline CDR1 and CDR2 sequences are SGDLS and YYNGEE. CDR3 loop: CASSVGPGGREQETQYF. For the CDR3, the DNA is TGTGCCAGCAGCGTAGGTCCAGGAGGGCGGGAACAAGAGACCCAGTACTTC. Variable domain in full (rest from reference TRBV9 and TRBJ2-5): DSGVTQTPKHLITATGQRVTLRCSPRSGDLSVYWYQQSLDQGLQFLIQYYNGEERAKGNILERFSAQQFPDLHSELNLSSLELGDSALYFCASSVGPGGREQETQYFGPGTRLLVL.

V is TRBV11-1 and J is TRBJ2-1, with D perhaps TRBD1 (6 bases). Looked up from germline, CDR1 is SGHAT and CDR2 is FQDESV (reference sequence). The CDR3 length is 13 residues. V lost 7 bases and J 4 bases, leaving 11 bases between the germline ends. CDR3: CASNGQTYNEQFF. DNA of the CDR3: TGTGCCAGCAACGGACAGACATACAATGAGCAGTTCTTC.

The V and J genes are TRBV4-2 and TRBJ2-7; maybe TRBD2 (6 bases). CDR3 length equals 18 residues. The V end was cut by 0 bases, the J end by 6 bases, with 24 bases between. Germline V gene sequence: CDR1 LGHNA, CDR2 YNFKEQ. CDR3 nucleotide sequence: TGTGCCAGCAGCCAAGATCTATCGGGCGGGACGACGACCTCCGAGCAGTACTTC. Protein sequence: CASSQDLSGGTTTSEQYF.

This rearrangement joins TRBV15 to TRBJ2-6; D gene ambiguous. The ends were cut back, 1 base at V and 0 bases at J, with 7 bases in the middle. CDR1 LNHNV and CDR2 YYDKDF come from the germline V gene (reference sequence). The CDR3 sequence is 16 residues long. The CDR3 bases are TGTGCCACCAGCAGAGGAACAGACTCTGGGGCCAACGTCCTGACTTTC. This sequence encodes CATSRGTDSGANVLTF.

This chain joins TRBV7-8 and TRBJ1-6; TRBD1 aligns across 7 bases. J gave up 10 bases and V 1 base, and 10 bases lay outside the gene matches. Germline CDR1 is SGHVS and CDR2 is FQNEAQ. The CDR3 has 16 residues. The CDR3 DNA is TGTGCCAGCAGCTTAGTGGCAGGGGGTTTTGGATCACCCCTCCACTTT. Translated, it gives CASSLVAGGFGSPLHF. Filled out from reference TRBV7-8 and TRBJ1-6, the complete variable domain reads GAGVSQSPRYKVAKRGQDVALRCDPISGHVSLFWYQQALGQGPEFLTYFQNEAQLDKSGLPSDRFFAERPEGSVSTLKIQRTQQEDSAVYLCASSLVAGGFGSPLHFGNGTRLTVT.

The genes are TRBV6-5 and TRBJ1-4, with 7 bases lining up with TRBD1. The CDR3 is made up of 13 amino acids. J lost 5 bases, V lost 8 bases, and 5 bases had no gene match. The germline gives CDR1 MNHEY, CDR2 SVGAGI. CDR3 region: CASRDSSNEKLFF. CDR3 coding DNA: TGTGCCAGCCGGGACAGTTCCAATGAAAAACTGTTTTTT.